What follows are 21 T cell receptor beta chains derived from one specimen sequenced in a study of identical twins. One entry per CDR3 protein results from TCRdb running MiXCR on the 5' RACE reads. Among about 470,000 distinct CDR3 sequences listed, roughly 24% were seen once. This sample was shared with a second study, whose subject was T cells expressing NK-cell markers.

The sequencing input was CD4+ T cells sorted from blood. The receptors shown here come from a woman aged 18-30 years in good health.

This clonotype has a count of ten or more. The chain employs TRBV7-9 and TRBJ1-1, with D maybe TRBD1 (5 bases). The CDR3 contains 14 residues. Germline CDR1 SEHNR, CDR2 FQNEAQ (reference sequence). V was pared by 5 bases and J by 1 base, with 11 bases between. The CDR3 here is CASSPRGQNTEAFF. The CDR3 bases are TGTGCCAGCAGCCCCCGGGGCCAGAACACTGAAGCTTTCTTT. The complete variable domain, with remaining parts taken from reference TRBV7-9 and TRBJ1-1, reads DTGVSQNPRHKITKRGQNVTFRCDPISEHNRLYWYRQTLGQGPEFLTYFQNEAQLEKSRLLSDRFSAERPKGSFSTLEIQRTEQGDSAMYLCASSPRGQNTEAFFGQGTRLTVV.

This clonotype was counted a single time. The V call is TRBV4-2, the J call TRBJ1-6; D call uncertain. Trimming took 0 bases from V and 10 from J, leaving 10 bases between them. CDR1 is LGHNA, CDR2 YNFKEQ, per germline. The CDR3 covers 14 residues. The CDR3 coding sequence is TGTGCCAGCAGCCAAGAAAGGTCCCGGTCACCCCTCCACTTT. This encodes CASSQERSRSPLHF.

This CDR3 reads CASRRQGASNQPQHF. CDR3 DNA sequence: TGTGCCAGCAGGCGACAGGGGGCGAGCAATCAGCCCCAGCATTTT. The J gene is TRBJ1-5, the V gene TRBV6-2 or TRBV6-3; 10 nucleotides agree with TRBD1. From germline, CDR1 is MNHEY and CDR2 SVGEGT. With V trimmed by 6 bases and J by 1 base, 3 bases remained unmatched. The CDR3 has 15 residues.

The chain recombines TRBV7-2 with TRBJ2-1, with TRBD2 matching 12 bases. V lost 9 bases to trimming and J lost 0 bases; unmatched junction nucleotides: 3. The CDR3 consists of 15 residues. CDR1 is SGHTA and CDR2 is FQGNSA in the germline V gene. DNA of the CDR3: TGTGCCAGTCAGGGACTAGCGGGCTCCTACAATGAGCAGTTCTTC. Translated, it gives CASQGLAGSYNEQFF.

CDR3: CSALLRGANEQFF. The CDR3 DNA is TGCAGTGCCCTGCTAAGGGGGGCGAATGAGCAGTTCTTC. The chain couples TRBV20-1 to TRBJ2-1; D is possibly TRBD1 or TRBD2 (6 bases each). This CDR3 region has 13 residues. Germline-derived CDR1 and CDR2 are DFQATT and SNEGSKA (reference sequence). Trimming cost V 6 bases and J 7 bases, with 16 bases left between them.

The rearrangement joins TRBV20-1 to TRBJ2-5; D not resolved. Germline CDR1 is DFQATT and CDR2 is SNEGSKA (reference sequence). Trimming shortened V by 4 bases and J by 3 bases, and 3 bases separated the two germline ends. The CDR3 length is 10 residues. The CDR3 region has the DNA TGCAGTGCTAAGAAAGAGACCCAGTACTTC. As protein: CSAKKETQYF.

This rearrangement joins TRBV12-3 or TRBV12-4 to TRBJ1-2; D might be TRBD1 (6 bases). V shed 2 bases and J shed 6 bases, with 16 bases lying between them. This CDR3 spans 15 amino acids. CDR3 sequence: CASSLSVVRGDGYTF. CDR3 sequence (DNA): TGTGCCAGCAGTTTAAGCGTTGTCAGGGGAGATGGCTACACCTTC.

This clonotype was seen more than once but under ten times. The chain employs TRBV6-5 and TRBJ1-2; 8 bases line up with TRBD1. Germline lookup yields CDR1 MNHEY and CDR2 SVGAGI. This CDR3 comprises 14 residues. V shed 4 bases and J 8 bases; nucleotides not matched to a gene: 9. This CDR3 reads CASSFIDRGEGYTF. CDR3 in DNA: TGTGCCAGCAGTTTCATCGACAGGGGCGAAGGCTACACCTTC.

The chain has TRBV7-9 and TRBJ2-3; 7 bases agree with TRBD2. The CDR3 is made up of 12 amino acids. CDR1 SEHNR and CDR2 FQNEAQ come from the germline V gene (reference sequence). Germline trimming cut 1 base from V and 8 bases from J; bases unmatched to any gene: 0. The CDR3 DNA is TGTGCCAGCAGCTTAGGGACTAGTACGCAGTATTTT. Amino acids: CASSLGTSTQYF.

The genes are TRBV4-3 and TRBJ1-2; D is ambiguous. Germline V gene sequence: CDR1 LGHNA, CDR2 YSLEER. This CDR3 has 15 residues. The V end was cut by 0 bases, the J end by 1 base, with 9 bases between. CDR3 DNA sequence: TGCGCCAGCAGCCAAGATTCGGGTAGTAACTATGGCTACACCTTC. Protein sequence: CASSQDSGSNYGYTF.

This clonotype was detected only a few times. The rearrangement uses TRBV27 and TRBJ2-7, with D tentatively TRBD2 (5 bases). The length of the CDR3 is 12 residues. Trimming removed 5 bases at V and 6 bases at J, with 11 bases between. The V gene's germline CDR1 is MNHEY and CDR2 SMNVEV (reference sequence). This CDR3 reads CASSQRVGEQYF. The CDR3 DNA follows: TGTGCCAGCAGTCAGAGGGTGGGCGAGCAGTACTTC.

This rearrangement joins TRBV20-1 to TRBJ2-1; 8 bases are a match to TRBD2. The J segment lost 6 bases and the V segment lost 4 bases, leaving 11 bases of the junction unmatched. Germline CDR1 reads DFQATT; CDR2 reads SNEGSKA (reference sequence). The CDR3 totals 15 residues. CDR3 protein: CSATPEAGLVNEQFF. CDR3 coding DNA: TGCAGTGCTACCCCCGAGGCGGGACTAGTCAATGAGCAGTTCTTC.

This clonotype was seen repeatedly, ten times or more. V gene TRBV20-1 combines with J gene TRBJ2-2; TRBD2 matches at 8 bases. Germline V CDR1 and CDR2: DFQATT, SNEGSKA (reference sequence). J was trimmed by 7 bases and V by 4 bases; bases with no gene match: 8. This CDR3 has 14 residues. The CDR3 nucleotides read TGCAGTGCTACAAGCGGACTAGCAATCGGGGAGCTGTTTTTT. Its protein product is CSATSGLAIGELFF.

The chain combines TRBV12-3 or TRBV12-4 with TRBJ2-2; TRBD1 is a possible D gene (6 bases). This CDR3 has 14 residues. The V and J ends lost 7 bases and 7 bases respectively, with 16 bases between them. This chain's CDR3 is CASTPGVENGELFF. In DNA, the CDR3 is TGTGCCAGCACCCCAGGGGTGGAAAACGGGGAGCTGTTTTTT.

The chain uses TRBV24-1 and TRBJ2-1; 10 bases are shared with TRBD2. V dropped 3 bases and J dropped 8; count of bases not matched to a gene: 9. Germline CDR1 KGHDR, CDR2 SFDVKD. The length of the CDR3 is 16 residues. The CDR3 DNA reads as TGTGCCACCAGTGATAGCGGCCTAGCGGGAGAACATGAGCAGTTCTTC. This gives the protein CATSDSGLAGEHEQFF.

This clonotype was recorded a few times. The rearrangement links TRBV2 to TRBJ2-1, with TRBD2 identical over 7 bases. The trim removed 4 bases at V and 9 bases at J, leaving 6 bases unmatched. The CDR3 has 13 residues. Germline-derived CDR1 and CDR2 are SNHLY and FYNNEI. CDR3 region: CASSARLALEQFF. The CDR3, as DNA: TGTGCCAGCAGTGCGCGACTAGCTCTTGAGCAGTTCTTC. Filled out from reference TRBV2 and TRBJ2-1, the complete variable domain reads EPEVTQTPSHQVTQMGQEVILRCVPISNHLYFYWYRQILGQKVEFLVSFYNNEISEKSEIFDDQFSVERPDGSNFTLKIRSTKLEDSAMYFCASSARLALEQFFGPGTRLTVL.

This clonotype occurred a few times. This chain connects TRBV18 to TRBJ2-7, with 9 bases that match TRBD1. The germline gives CDR1 KGHSH, CDR2 LQKENI. The trim removed 5 bases at V and 3 bases at J, leaving 8 bases unmatched. The CDR3 contains 15 residues. In DNA, the CDR3 is TGTGCCAGCTCAGTGGGCCGGACAGGGGACTACGAGCAGTACTTC. The encoded protein is CASSVGRTGDYEQYF. Variable domain in full (rest from reference TRBV18 and TRBJ2-7): NAGVMQNPRHLVRRRGQEARLRCSPMKGHSHVYWYRQLPEEGLKFMVYLQKENIIDESGMPKERFSAEFPKEGPSILRIQQVVRGDSAAYFCASSVGRTGDYEQYFGPGTRLTVT.

This clonotype was observed a few times. The chain carries TRBV2 and TRBJ2-1; the match to TRBD1 covers 8 bases. Germline trimming cut 6 bases from V and 12 bases from J; bases unmatched to any gene: 7. This CDR3 region has 12 residues. CDR1 and CDR2 (germline): SNHLY, FYNNEI. DNA of the CDR3: TGTGCCAGCAGGCAAGGACAGGGAGGGCAGTTCTTC. Protein: CASRQGQGGQFF.

This clonotype was counted ten times or more. The chain links TRBV12-3 or TRBV12-4 to TRBJ2-1; the D call may be TRBD1 or TRBD2 (5 bases each). V lost 5 bases, J lost 3 bases, and 11 bases lay in between. The CDR3 extends over 14 amino acids. As DNA, the CDR3 is TGTGCCAGCAGTGCCGGGACCAACTACAATGAGCAGTTCTTC. It yields the protein CASSAGTNYNEQFF.

The rearrangement joins TRBV12-3 or TRBV12-4 to TRBJ2-3; 7 positions agree with TRBD2. This CDR3 is built from 15 residues. V dropped 7 bases and J dropped 2; count of bases not matched to a gene: 9. The CDR3 DNA sequence: TGTGCCAGCACCCTCGAGGCGGGGGTCACAGATACGCAGTATTTT. It yields the protein CASTLEAGVTDTQYF.

At least ten counts were recorded for this clonotype. The chain combines TRBV10-3 with TRBJ2-5; D could derive from TRBD1 or TRBD2 (6 bases each). Deletions cut 9 bases from V and 3 bases from J, with 14 bases between. The germline V gene has CDR1 ENHRY and CDR2 SYGVKD. The CDR3 is 13 amino acids. CDR3 bases: TGTGCCATGCGCGGGACACTTAAAGAGACCCAGTACTTC. Amino acids: CAMRGTLKETQYF.